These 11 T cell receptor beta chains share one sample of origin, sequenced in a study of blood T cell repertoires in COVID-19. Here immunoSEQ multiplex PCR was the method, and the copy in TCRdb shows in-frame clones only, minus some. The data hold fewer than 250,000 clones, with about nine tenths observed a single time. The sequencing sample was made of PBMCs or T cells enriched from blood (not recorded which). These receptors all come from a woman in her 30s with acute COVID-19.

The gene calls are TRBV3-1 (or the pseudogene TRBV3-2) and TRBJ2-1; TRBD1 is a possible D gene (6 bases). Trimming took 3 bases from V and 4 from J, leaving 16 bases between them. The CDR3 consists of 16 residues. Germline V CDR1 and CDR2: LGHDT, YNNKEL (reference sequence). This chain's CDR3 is CASSQSSDSLYNEQFF. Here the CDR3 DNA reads TGTGCCAGCAGCCAGAGTTCGGACAGCCTGTACAATGAGCAGTTCTTC.

The CDR3 region has the DNA TGTGCCAGCAGCATGCGGGACAGGGCTGGGGGTGGCTACACCTTC. Protein sequence: CASSMRDRAGGGYTF. The V gene is TRBV3-1 (or the pseudogene TRBV3-2), the J gene TRBJ1-2, with TRBD1 identical over 9 bases. The CDR3 is made up of 15 amino acids. From germline, CDR1 is LGHDT and CDR2 YNNKEL (reference sequence). V trimming: 5 bases; J trimming: 7 bases; junction bases outside the gene matches: 11.

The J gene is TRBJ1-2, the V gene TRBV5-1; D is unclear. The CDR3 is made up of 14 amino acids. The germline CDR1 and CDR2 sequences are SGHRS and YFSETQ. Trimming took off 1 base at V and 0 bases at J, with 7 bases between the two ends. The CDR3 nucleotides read TGCGCCAGCAGCTTGCGGGGAGCTAACTATGGCTACACCTTC. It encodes CASSLRGANYGYTF.

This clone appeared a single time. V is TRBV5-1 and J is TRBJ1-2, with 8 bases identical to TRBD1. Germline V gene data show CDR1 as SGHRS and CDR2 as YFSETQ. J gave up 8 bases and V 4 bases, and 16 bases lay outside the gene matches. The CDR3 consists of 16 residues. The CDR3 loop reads CASSAGTDRGRGGYTF. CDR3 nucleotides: TGCGCCAGCAGCGCCGGGACAGACAGGGGCCGAGGAGGCTACACCTTC.

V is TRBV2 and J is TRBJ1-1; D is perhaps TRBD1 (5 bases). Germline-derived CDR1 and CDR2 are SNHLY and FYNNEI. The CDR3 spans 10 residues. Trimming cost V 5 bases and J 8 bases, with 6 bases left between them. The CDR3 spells CASSRQEAFF. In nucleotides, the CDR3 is TGTGCCAGCAGTCGACAGGAAGCTTTCTTT. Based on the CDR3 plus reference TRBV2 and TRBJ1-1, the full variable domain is EPEVTQTPSHQVTQMGQEVILRCVPISNHLYFYWYRQILGQKVEFLVSFYNNEISEKSEIFDDQFSVERPDGSNFTLKIRSTKLEDSAMYFCASSRQEAFFGQGTRLTVV.

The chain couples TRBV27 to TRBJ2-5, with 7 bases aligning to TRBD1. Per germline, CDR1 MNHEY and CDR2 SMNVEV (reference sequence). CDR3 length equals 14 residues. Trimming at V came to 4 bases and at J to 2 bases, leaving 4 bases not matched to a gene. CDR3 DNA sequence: TGTGCCAGCAGTTCCAACAGGGGTCAAGAGACCCAGTACTTC. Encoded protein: CASSSNRGQETQYF.

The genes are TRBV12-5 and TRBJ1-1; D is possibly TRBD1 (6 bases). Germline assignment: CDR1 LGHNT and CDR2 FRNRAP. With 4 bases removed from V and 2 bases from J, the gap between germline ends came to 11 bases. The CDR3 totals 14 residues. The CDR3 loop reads CASGSDSVNTEAFF. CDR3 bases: TGTGCTAGTGGTTCGGACAGCGTCAACACTGAAGCTTTCTTT.

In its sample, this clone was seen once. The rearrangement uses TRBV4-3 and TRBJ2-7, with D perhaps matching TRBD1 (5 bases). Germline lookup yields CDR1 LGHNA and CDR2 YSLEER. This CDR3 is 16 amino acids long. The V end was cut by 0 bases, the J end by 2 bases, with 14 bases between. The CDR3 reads CASSQDRQTETYEQYF. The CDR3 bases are TGCGCCAGCAGCCAAGATCGACAGACGGAGACCTACGAGCAGTACTTC.

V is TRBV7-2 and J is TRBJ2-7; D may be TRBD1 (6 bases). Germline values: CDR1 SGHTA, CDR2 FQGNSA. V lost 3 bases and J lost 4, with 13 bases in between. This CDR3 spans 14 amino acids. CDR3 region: CASSFHRVRYEQYF. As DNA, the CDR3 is TGTGCCAGCAGCTTTCACAGGGTTCGTTACGAGCAGTACTTC. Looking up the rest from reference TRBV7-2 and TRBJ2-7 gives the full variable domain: GAGVSQSPSNKVTEKGKDVELRCDPISGHTALYWYRQSLGQGLEFLIYFQGNSAPDKSGLPSDRFSAERTGGSVSTLTIQRTQQEDSAVYLCASSFHRVRYEQYFGPGTRLTVT.

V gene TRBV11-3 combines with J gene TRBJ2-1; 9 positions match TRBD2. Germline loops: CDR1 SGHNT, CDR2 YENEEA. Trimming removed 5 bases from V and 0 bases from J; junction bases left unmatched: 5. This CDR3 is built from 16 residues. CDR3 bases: TGTGCCAGCAGCCCAAATAGCGGGGGCTCCTACAATGAGCAGTTCTTC. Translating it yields CASSPNSGGSYNEQFF.

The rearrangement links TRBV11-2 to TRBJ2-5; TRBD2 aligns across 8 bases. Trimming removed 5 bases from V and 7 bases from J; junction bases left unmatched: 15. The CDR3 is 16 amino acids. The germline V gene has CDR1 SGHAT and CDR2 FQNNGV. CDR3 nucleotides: TGTGCCAGCAGCGCTGCCACCGGGACTAGTAGAGGGACCCAGTACTTC. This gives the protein CASSAATGTSRGTQYF.